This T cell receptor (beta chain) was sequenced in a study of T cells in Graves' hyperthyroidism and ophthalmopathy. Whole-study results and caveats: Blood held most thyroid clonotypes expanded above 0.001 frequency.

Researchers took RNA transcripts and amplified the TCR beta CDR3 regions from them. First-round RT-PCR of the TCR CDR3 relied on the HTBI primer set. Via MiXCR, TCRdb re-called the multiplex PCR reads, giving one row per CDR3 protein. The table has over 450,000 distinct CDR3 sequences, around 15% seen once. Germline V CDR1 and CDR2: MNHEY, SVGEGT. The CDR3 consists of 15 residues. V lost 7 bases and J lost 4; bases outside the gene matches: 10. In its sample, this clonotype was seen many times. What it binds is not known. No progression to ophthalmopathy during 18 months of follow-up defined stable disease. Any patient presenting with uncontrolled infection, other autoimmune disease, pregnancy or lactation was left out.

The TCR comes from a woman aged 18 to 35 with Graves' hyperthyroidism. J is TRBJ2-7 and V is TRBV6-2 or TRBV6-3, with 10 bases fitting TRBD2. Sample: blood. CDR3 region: CASMGGVAGGYEQYV. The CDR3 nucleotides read TGTGCCAGCATGGGAGGGGTAGCGGGAGGTTACGAGCAGTACGTC.